Given below is one TCR beta chain in context. Its target is not known. This sample was included in a study of T-cell memory formation after mild COVID-19. The study's findings and limits: Clones contracting across day 15 to 85 had a balanced CD4/CD8 profile; later expanding clones leaned CD4+.

Constant-segment primers served in 5'RACE that generated TCR alpha and TCR beta cDNA libraries bearing sample barcodes and UMIs. Using its own MiXCR run on the 5' RACE reads, TCRdb lists one record per CDR3 protein. The profile shows roughly 350,000 distinct CDR3 sequences, around 13% of them singletons. CDR1 is SGHRS and CDR2 is YFSETQ in the germline V gene. With 0 bases removed from V and 4 bases from J, the gap between germline ends came to 12 bases. The CDR3 runs to 15 residues. This sequence originates from a man between 18 and 29 years old who had mild COVID-19 (a few samples of this study predate the infection). Cell type and time point are not known. The rearrangement links TRBV5-1 to TRBJ2-3; maybe TRBD2 (6 bases). The source material was PBMCs or a T cell subset sorted from them (not recorded which). For the CDR3, the DNA is TGCGCCAGCAGCTTGGTTGGCGGGGACCCAGATACGCAGTATTTT. It is translated as CASSLVGGDPDTQYF.